The rows below give T cell receptor beta chains drawn from one sample of a study of blood T cell repertoires in COVID-19. The protocol was immunoSEQ multiplex PCR, while the TCRdb copy is restricted to in-frame clones and leaves out a portion. Among around 180,000 clones listed, about 81% were seen once. Source material: peripheral blood. Receptors were obtained from an elderly woman with COVID-19, enrolled during active disease. Both conserved end residues are part of each CDR3. D genes are given only for firm matches. Only part of the rows carry a size: once, few, many, or a class if the clone is expanded.

CASSQDQEAGVKGYTF,TGTGCCAGCAGCCAAGATCAGGAGGCAGGGGTGAAGGGCTACACCTTC,.,.,TRBV3-1/TRBV3-2,TRBJ1-2
CASREATEEKLFF,TGCGCCAGCAGGGAAGCGACAGAAGAAAAACTGTTTTTT,.,.,TRBV5-1,TRBJ1-4
CASSRDIYEQYF,TGTGCCAGCAGCCGAGACATCTACGAGCAGTACTTC,.,.,TRBV5-4,TRBJ2-7
CASSQGAPTDTQYF,TGCGCCAGCAGCCAAGGGGCCCCAACAGATACGCAGTATTTT,.,.,TRBV4-1,TRBJ2-3
CASSIGGSYHEQFF,TGTGCCAGTAGTATAGGAGGCAGTTACCATGAGCAGTTCTTC,.,.,TRBV19,TRBJ2-1
CASSLGTTNTGELFF,TGTGCCAGCAGCCTAGGGACTACCAACACCGGGGAGCTGTTTTTT,.,TRBD2,TRBV7-2,TRBJ2-2
CAISRTAFLGSLSGEQFF,TGTGCCATCAGCCGAACCGCTTTCCTAGGCTCTCTAAGCGGTGAGCAGTTCTTC,.,.,TRBV10-3,TRBJ2-1
CASSQPQGSVETQYF,TGTGCCAGCAGCCAGCCTCAGGGTTCTGTGGAGACCCAGTACTTC,.,.,TRBV7-9,TRBJ2-5
CASSLIGGDGYTF,TGTGCCAGCAGCTTAATAGGGGGCGATGGCTACACCTTC,few,TRBD1,TRBV7-2,TRBJ1-2
CASSRDRASYNEQFF,TGTGCCAGCAGCCGGGACAGGGCGTCCTACAATGAGCAGTTCTTC,.,TRBD1,TRBV3-1/TRBV3-2,TRBJ2-1
CSVPIASGTGGNYGYTF,TGCAGCGTCCCTATTGCATCCGGGACAGGGGGAAACTATGGCTACACCTTC,once,TRBD1,TRBV29-1,TRBJ1-2
CATSEGSSYEQYF,TGTGCCACCAGTGAAGGGAGCTCCTACGAGCAGTACTTC,.,.,TRBV24-1,TRBJ2-7
CSVEDTGGLSNEQFF,TGCAGCGTTGAAGATACGGGGGGTTTAAGCAATGAGCAGTTCTTC,.,TRBD2,TRBV29-1,TRBJ2-1
CATSDGDRDYEQYF,TGTGCCACCAGTGATGGGGACAGAGACTACGAGCAGTACTTC,.,TRBD1,TRBV24-1,TRBJ2-7
CASRPDRVNGYTF,TGTGCCAGCAGGCCGGACAGGGTGAATGGCTACACCTTC,.,TRBD1,TRBV7-2,TRBJ1-2
CASSNTGTVHTGELFF,TGTGCCAGCAGTAACACCGGGACAGTCCACACCGGGGAGCTGTTTTTT,.,TRBD1,TRBV6-2/TRBV6-3,TRBJ2-2
CASSPGDSYGYTF,TGCGCCAGCAGCCCCGGTGATAGCTATGGCTACACCTTC,.,.,TRBV5-1,TRBJ1-2
CASSAASGVQETQYF,TGTGCCAGCAGTGCGGCTAGCGGAGTCCAAGAGACCCAGTACTTC,.,TRBD2,TRBV2,TRBJ2-5
CASSWRGDSLSEAFF,TGTGCCAGCAGCTGGCGGGGGGACTCTTTATCTGAAGCTTTCTTT,.,.,TRBV7-8,TRBJ1-1
CASSHSSQGGDTGELFF,TGTGCCAGCAGCCATTCGTCCCAGGGGGGAGACACCGGGGAGCTGTTTTTT,.,.,TRBV11-2,TRBJ2-2
CASSNGPGGNTEAFF,TGTGCCAGCAGCAACGGGCCCGGGGGGAACACTGAAGCTTTCTTT,.,.,TRBV5-6,TRBJ1-1
CASSLWGGAKEKLFF,TGTGCCAGCAGCTTGTGGGGGGGCGCAAAGGAAAAACTGTTTTTT,.,.,TRBV5-6,TRBJ1-4